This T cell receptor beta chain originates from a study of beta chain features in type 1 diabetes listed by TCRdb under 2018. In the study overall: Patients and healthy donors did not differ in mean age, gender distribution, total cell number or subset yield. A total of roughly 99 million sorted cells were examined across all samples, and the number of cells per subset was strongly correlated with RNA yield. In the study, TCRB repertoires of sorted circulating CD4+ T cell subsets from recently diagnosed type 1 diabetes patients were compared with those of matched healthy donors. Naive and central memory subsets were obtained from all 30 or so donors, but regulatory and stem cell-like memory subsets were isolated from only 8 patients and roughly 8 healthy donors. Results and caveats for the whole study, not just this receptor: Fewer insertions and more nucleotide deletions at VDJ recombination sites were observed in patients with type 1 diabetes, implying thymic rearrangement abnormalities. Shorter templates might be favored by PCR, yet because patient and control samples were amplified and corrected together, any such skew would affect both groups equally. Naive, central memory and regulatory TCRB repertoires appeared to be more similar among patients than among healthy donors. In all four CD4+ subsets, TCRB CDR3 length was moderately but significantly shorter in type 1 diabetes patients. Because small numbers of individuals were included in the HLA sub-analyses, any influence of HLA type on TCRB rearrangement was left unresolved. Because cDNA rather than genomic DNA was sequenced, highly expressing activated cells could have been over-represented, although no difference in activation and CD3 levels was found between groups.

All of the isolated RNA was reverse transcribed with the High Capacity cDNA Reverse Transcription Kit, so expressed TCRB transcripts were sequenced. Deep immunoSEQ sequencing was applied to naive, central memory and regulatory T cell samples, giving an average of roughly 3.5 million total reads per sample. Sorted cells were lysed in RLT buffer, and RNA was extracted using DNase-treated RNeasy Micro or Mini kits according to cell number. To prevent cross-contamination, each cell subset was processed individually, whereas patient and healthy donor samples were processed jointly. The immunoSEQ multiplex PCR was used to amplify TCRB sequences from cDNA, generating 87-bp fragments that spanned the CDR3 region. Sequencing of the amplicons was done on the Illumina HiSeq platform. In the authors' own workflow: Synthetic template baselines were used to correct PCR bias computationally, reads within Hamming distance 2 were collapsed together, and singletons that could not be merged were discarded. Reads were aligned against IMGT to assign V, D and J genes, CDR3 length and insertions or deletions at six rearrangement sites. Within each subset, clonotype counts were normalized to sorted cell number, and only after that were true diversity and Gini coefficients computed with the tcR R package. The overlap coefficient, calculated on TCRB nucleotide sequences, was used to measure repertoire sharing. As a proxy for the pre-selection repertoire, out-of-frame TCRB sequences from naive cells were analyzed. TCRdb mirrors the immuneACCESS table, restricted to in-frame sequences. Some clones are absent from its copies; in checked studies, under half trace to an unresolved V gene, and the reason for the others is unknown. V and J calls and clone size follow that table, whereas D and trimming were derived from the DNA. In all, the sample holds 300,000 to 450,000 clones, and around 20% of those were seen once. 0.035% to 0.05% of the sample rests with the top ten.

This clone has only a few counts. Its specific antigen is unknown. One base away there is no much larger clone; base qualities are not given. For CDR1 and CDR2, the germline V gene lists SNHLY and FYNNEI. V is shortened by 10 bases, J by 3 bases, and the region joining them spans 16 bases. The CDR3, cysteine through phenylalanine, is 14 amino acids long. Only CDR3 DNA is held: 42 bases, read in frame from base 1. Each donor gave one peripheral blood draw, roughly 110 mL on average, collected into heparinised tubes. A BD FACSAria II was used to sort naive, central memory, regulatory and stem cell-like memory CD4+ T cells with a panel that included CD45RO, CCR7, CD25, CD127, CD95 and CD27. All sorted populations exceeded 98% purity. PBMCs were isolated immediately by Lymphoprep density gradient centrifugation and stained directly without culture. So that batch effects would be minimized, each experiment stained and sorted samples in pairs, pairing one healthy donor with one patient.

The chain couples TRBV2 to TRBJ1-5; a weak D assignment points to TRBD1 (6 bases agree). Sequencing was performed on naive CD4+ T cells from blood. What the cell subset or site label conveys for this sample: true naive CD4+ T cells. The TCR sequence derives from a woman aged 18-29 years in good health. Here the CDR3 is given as CATQLGDTNQPQHF. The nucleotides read TGTGCCACCCAATTGGGGGACACCAATCAGCCCCAGCATTTT.